This T cell receptor (beta chain) was sequenced in a study of blood T cell repertoires in COVID-19. In the study overall: Collection of acute and convalescent COVID-19 samples took place in the United States, Italy and Spain. The cDNA or gDNA used as material had been derived from T cells, B-cell-depleted T cells, or PBMCs.

Original processing notes: Using reference gene primer amplification, nucleated cell counts were estimated. Clones were read by immunoSEQ multiplex PCR, and TCRdb kept only the in-frame ones, dropping some. V, J and clone size were drawn from that table, and D and trimming were deduced from the DNA. The data hold about 74,000 clones, with 80% observed a single time. CDR1 is LNHDA, CDR2 SQIVND, per germline (reference sequence). Trimming took off 3 bases at V and 3 bases at J, with 17 bases between the two ends. This CDR3 contains 16 residues. This receptor was obtained from a human donor in a cohort sampled during active COVID-19. This sequence joins TRBV19 and TRBJ1-1, with D tentatively TRBD1 (6 bases). The sample was peripheral blood. The chain's CDR3 is CASSIRGTQRDTEAFF. Here the CDR3 DNA reads TGTGCCAGTAGTATTAGGGGGACACAACGGGACACTGAAGCTTTCTTT.